These T cell receptor beta chains were read from a single sample in a study of blood T cell repertoires in COVID-19. Repertoires were generated with immunoSEQ multiplex PCR, while TCRdb's copy carries only in-frame clones and drops some. The repertoire has about 170,000 clones, around nine tenths of them found once; the top ten carry about 4%. Sample: peripheral blood. These TCRs come from a man between 18 and 29 years old with active or convalescent COVID-19. The conserved cysteine and the conserved F or W are not part of the CDR3 here. D genes are given only for firm matches.

- TRBJ2-7 TRBV2 ASSTPGLYSYEQY
- TRBJ2-5 TRBV7-7 ASSPTGVSQETQY
TRBD2 TRBJ2-5 TRBV4-1 ASSQAPSGGQETQY
TRBD1 TRBJ2-7 TRBV28 ASSSSGTGDSYEQY
- TRBJ1-4 TRBV28 ASSLLGSGDSEKLF
TRBD2 TRBJ2-3 TRBV4-3 ASSSESGTLGTDTQY
TRBD2 TRBJ2-1 TRBV2 ASSVSLELAGVEQF
- TRBJ1-2 TRBV12-3/TRBV12-4 ASSSGEYGYT
TRBD2 TRBJ2-1 TRBV11-2 ASSLLGLAFYEQF
TRBD1 TRBJ1-2 TRBV12-5 ASGLVQGSDNGYT
- TRBJ2-7 TRBV12-5 ASGLVITDNYEQY
- TRBJ1-4 TRBV2 ASSEPADEKLF
TRBD2 TRBJ2-1 TRBV18 ASSPKGRGLAGGNEQF
- TRBJ2-1 TRBV24-1 ATSDLAGSSYNEQF
TRBD2 TRBJ2-2 TRBV5-8 ASSSLRGGAGELF
TRBD1 TRBJ2-5 TRBV7-7 ASSRDNRQGYQETQY
- TRBJ1-2 TRBV4-2 ASSQVSDIVYYGYT
- TRBJ1-1 TRBV20-1 SASKNTEAF
TRBD1 TRBJ2-2 TRBV2 ASSAGTGFRGTSELF
TRBD1 TRBJ1-5 TRBV29-1 SVVQGSNQPQH
TRBD2 TRBJ2-7 TRBV27 ASSPLPVDTGTSFEQY
TRBD2 TRBJ2-4 TRBV28 ASSPFVTSGSTKTKNIQY
- TRBJ1-6 TRBV6-6 ASGRVNSPLH